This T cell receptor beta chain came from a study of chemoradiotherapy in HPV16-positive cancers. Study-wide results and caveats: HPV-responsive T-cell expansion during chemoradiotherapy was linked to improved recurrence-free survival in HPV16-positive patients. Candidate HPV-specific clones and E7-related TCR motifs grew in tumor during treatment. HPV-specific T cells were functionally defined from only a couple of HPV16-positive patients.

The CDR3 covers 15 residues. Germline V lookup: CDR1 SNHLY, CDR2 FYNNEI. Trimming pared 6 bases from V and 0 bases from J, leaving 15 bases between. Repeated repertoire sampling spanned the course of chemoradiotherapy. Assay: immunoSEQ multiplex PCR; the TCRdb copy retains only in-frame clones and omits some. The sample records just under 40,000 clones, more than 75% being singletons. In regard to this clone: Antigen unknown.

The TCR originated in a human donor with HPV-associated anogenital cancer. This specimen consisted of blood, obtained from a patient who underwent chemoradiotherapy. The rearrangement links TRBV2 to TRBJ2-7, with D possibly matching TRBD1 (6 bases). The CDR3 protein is CASSRDTLSSYEQYF. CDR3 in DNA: TGTGCCAGCAGCCGGGACACCCTAAGCTCCTACGAGCAGTACTTC.